This T cell receptor (beta chain) comes out of a study of control samples from healthy donors and cancer patients. Only in-frame clones appear in the TCRdb table, and some are missing; sequencing was by immunoSEQ multiplex PCR. The data contain roughly 63,000 clones, around 91% of them singletons. Sequences were obtained from PBMCs. The receptor comes from a man aged 60 to 75 with colorectal cancer.

Here the CDR3 DNA reads TGTGCCAGCAGCTTACCCCTCCGGGAGGCCAGAGGGTTAAATGAAAAACTGTTTTTT. This gives the protein CASSLPLREARGLNEKLFF. The chain links TRBV7-8 to TRBJ1-4; D ambiguous. Looked up from germline, CDR1 is SGHVS and CDR2 is FQNEAQ. The CDR3 covers 19 residues. Trimming stripped 2 bases from V and 5 bases from J, with 24 bases between.